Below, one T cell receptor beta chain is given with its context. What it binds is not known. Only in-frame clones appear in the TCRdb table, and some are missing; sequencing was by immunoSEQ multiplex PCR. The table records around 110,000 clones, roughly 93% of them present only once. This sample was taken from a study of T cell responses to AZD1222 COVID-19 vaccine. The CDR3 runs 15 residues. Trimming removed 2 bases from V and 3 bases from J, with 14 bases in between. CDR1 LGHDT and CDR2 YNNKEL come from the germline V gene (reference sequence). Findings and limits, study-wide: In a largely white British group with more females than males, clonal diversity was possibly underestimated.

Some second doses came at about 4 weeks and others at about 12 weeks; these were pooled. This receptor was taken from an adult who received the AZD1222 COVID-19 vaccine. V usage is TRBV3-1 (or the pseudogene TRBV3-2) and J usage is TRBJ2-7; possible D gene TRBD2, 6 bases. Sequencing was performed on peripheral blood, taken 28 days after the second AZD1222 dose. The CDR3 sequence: CASSQLGGLLYEQYF. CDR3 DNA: TGTGCCAGCAGCCAACTTGGGGGGTTACTCTACGAGCAGTACTTC.